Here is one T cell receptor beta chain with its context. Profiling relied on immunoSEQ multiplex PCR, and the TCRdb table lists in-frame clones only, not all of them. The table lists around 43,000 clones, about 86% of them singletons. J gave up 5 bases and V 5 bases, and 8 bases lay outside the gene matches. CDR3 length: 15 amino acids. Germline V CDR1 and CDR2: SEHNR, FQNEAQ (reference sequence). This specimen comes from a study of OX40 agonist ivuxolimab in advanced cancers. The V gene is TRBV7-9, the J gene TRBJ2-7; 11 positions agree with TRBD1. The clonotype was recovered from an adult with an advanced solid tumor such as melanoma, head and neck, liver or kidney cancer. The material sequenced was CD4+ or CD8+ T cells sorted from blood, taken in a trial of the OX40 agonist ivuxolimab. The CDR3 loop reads CASSEGQGESNEQYF. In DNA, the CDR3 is TGTGCCAGCAGCGAGGGACAGGGGGAGAGCAACGAGCAGTACTTC. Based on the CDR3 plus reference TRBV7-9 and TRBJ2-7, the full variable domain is DTGVSQNPRHKITKRGQNVTFRCDPISEHNRLYWYRQTLGQGPEFLTYFQNEAQLEKSRLLSDRFSAERPKGSFSTLEIQRTEQGDSAMYLCASSEGQGESNEQYFGPGTRLTVT.